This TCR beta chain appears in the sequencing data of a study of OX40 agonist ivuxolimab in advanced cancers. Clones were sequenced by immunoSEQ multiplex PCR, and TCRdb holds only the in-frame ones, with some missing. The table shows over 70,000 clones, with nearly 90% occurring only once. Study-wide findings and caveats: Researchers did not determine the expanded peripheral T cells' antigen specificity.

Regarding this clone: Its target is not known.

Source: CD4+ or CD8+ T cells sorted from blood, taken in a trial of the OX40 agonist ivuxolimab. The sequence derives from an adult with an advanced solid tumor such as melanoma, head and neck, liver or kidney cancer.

CDR3 region: CASSPRSTGPNTEAFF. Written as DNA, the CDR3 is TGTGCCAGCTCACCACGGTCCACAGGGCCGAACACTGAAGCTTTCTTT. The rearrangement links TRBV18 to TRBJ1-1; perhaps TRBD1 as D (6 bases). CDR1 and CDR2 (germline): KGHSH, LQKENI. This CDR3 region has 16 residues. V was shortened by 1 base and J by 1 base, with 13 bases between the two germline ends.